This T cell receptor beta chain was captured by sequencing in a study of OX40 agonist ivuxolimab in advanced cancers. In terms of the full investigation: Ivuxolimab, which targeted the costimulatory receptor OX40 (CD134), was an agonistic, fully human IgG2 monoclonal antibody. Partial responses were achieved by three dose-escalation patients, of whom one had hepatocellular carcinoma and two had cutaneous melanoma. A male proportion of roughly 80% and a mean age of approximately 61 years, ranging from 23 to 79, were recorded for the dose-escalation cohort. Patients were allowed to have had prior anti-PD-1, anti-PD-L1 or anti-CTLA-4 therapy, and approximately 40% of the dose-escalation patients had previously received checkpoint inhibitors. The monotherapy dose-escalation portion (N of about 52 patients) of the phase I ivuxolimab trial is reported in the paper. Peripheral TCRbeta sequencing aimed to test whether ivuxolimab altered TCR sequence diversity and caused clonal T-cell expansion. Of the approximately 50 patients in dose escalation, about 20 had hepatocellular carcinoma, roughly 15 had melanoma, 9 had renal cell carcinoma and 9 had head and neck cancer. Intravenous ivuxolimab was administered to patients every 2 weeks at six dose levels: 0.01, 0.1, 0.3, 1.5, 3 and 10 mg/kg.

The study at large found these results: Which antigens the clonally expanded peripheral T cells were specific for was not determined. In partial responders in the 0.1-3.0 mg/kg groups, normalized peripheral clonal expansion was found to be among the lowest, especially among CD8+ T cells. Low levels of normalized T-cell clonal expansion were also shown by some nonresponding patients. After ivuxolimab, expanded clones were on average more numerous among CD8+ T cells than among CD4+ T cells. At doses of 0.1 to 3.0 mg/kg, clonal expansion of both CD4+ and CD8+ T cells in blood was seen between baseline and week 6.

Genomic DNA was isolated from the sorted cells so that the TCRbeta CDR3 region could be sequenced. TCRbeta CDR3 regions were sequenced using the immunoSEQ Assay. In its TCRdb copy, this immuneACCESS table keeps in-frame sequences only and misses some clones. Where compared with another copy, unresolved V genes explain less than half of these, and the others have no known cause. The sample table holds tens of thousands of clones, of which about 88% were seen once. Approximately 7% of the sample comes from the top ten. For this clone: Its antigen target is currently unknown. One end of the junction varies from germline; a read error may be responsible.

Patients with a history of autoimmune disease or receiving systemic immunosuppression were excluded from the trial. Peripheral blood for TCR sequencing was collected from all dose cohorts at baseline, on cycle 4 day 1, and on cycle 7 day 1. The samples were taken from a phase I, first-in-human, multicenter, open-label dose-escalation trial of ivuxolimab. The trial enrolled adults with locally advanced or metastatic head and neck squamous cell, hepatocellular, melanoma or renal cell carcinoma. Before TCR sequencing, CD4+ T cells and CD8+ T cells from peripheral blood were sorted into separate populations. The CDR3, from cysteine to phenylalanine, totals 14 residues. Of all the DNA, just the CDR3 is kept, 42 bases in frame from base 1. Via the germline V gene (reference sequence), CDR1 is SSHAT and CDR2 FNYEAQ.

This material consisted of CD4+ or CD8+ T cells sorted from blood, taken in a trial of the OX40 agonist ivuxolimab. Recombination linked TRBV7-7 to TRBJ2-1; the D segment could be TRBD1, given 6 matching bases. The sequence derives from an adult with an advanced solid tumor such as melanoma, head and neck, liver or kidney cancer. The CDR3 region has the sequence CASSYQEGGTEQFF. Read as DNA, the sequence is TGTGCTAGCAGCTACCAAGAAGGGGGAACTGAGCAGTTCTTC. The variable domain in full, with residues beyond the CDR3 obtained from the reference TRBV7-7 and TRBJ2-1 genes, is GAGVSQSPRYKVTKRGQDVTLRCDPISSHATLYWYQQALGQGPEFLTYFNYEAQPDKSGLPSDRFSAERPEGSISTLTIQRTEQRDSAMYRCASSYQEGGTEQFFGPGTRLTVL.